The 6 T cell receptor beta chains listed next were all sequenced from one sample in a study of response to subunit inactivated influenza vaccine. TCRdb re-analysed the RT-PCR reads in MiXCR, keeping a single row per CDR3 protein. The table includes about 500,000 distinct CDR3 sequences, under 8.5% detected once. Sequenced material: PBMCs from blood, taken 23 to 25 months after vaccination. Receptors originate from a man between 50 and 69 years old who received an inactivated influenza vaccine.

This clonotype was seen repeatedly, ten times or more. The CDR3: CASSELASLTDTQYF. CDR3 DNA: TGTGCCAGCAGTGAGCTAGCGTCCCTGACAGATACGCAGTATTTT. The J gene is TRBJ2-3, the V gene TRBV2; D may be TRBD2 (6 bases). The CDR3 totals 15 residues. V dropped 3 bases and J dropped 3 bases, with 13 bases sitting between them. Germline assignment: CDR1 SNHLY and CDR2 FYNNEI.

V gene TRBV5-8 combines with J gene TRBJ1-3, with a weak D call TRBD1 (5 bases). From germline, CDR1 is SGHTS and CDR2 YDEGEE. V lost 7 bases and J lost 4, with 18 bases in between. The CDR3 is 15 amino acids. The CDR3 DNA sequence: TGTGCCAGCCAAACTTTTCGCGGGGGAGGAAACACCATATATTTT. Translating gives CASQTFRGGGNTIYF.

This clonotype was picked up many times. V is TRBV7-2 and J is TRBJ1-5; 8 bases map to TRBD1. The CDR3 runs 15 residues. Germline CDR1 SGHTA, CDR2 FQGNSA. V trimming: 5 bases; J trimming: 7 bases; junction bases outside the gene matches: 10. The CDR3 DNA follows: TGTGCCAGCAGCCCATCGACAGGGGTTGGACAGCCCCAGCATTTT. Its translation: CASSPSTGVGQPQHF.

This clonotype was seen ten or more times. The rearrangement joins TRBV7-2 to TRBJ1-6; TRBD1 aligns across 7 bases. CDR1 is SGHTA, CDR2 FQGNSA, per germline. CDR3 size: 15 residues. The trim removed 3 bases at V and 3 bases at J, leaving 2 bases unmatched. The CDR3 DNA is TGTGCCAGCAGCTTGACAGGGATCTATAATTCACCCCTCCACTTT. Protein product: CASSLTGIYNSPLHF. Supplemented by reference TRBV7-2 and TRBJ1-6, the full variable domain reads GAGVSQSPSNKVTEKGKDVELRCDPISGHTALYWYRQSLGQGLEFLIYFQGNSAPDKSGLPSDRFSAERTGGSVSTLTIQRTQQEDSAVYLCASSLTGIYNSPLHFGNGTRLTVT.

This clonotype was found many times. This rearrangement joins TRBV4-1 to TRBJ1-1, with D perhaps matching TRBD1 (6 bases). The CDR3 loop spans 19 amino acids. V was clipped by 6 bases and J by 2 bases, with 28 bases between them. Germline CDR1 reads MGHRA; CDR2 reads YSYEKL. Here the CDR3 DNA reads TGCGCCAGCAGAAAAGCCACGGGGGGGGCGCATCGAAGTAACACTGAAGCTTTCTTT. The encoded protein is CASRKATGGAHRSNTEAFF.

This clonotype was seen ten or more times. The chain has TRBV5-1 and TRBJ2-2; D remains ambiguous. V lost 0 bases and J lost 4, with 4 bases in between. This CDR3 comprises 13 residues. Germline V gives CDR1 SGHRS, CDR2 YFSETQ. This chain's CDR3 is CASSLAPTGELFF. The CDR3 coding sequence is TGCGCCAGCAGCTTGGCGCCCACCGGGGAGCTGTTTTTT.